One sample yielded the 5 T cell receptor beta chains listed below, sequenced in a study of technical replicates of blood from four donors. Repertoires were generated with immunoSEQ multiplex PCR, while TCRdb's copy carries only in-frame clones and drops some. The top ten clones hold under 0.4% of a sample with just over 80,000 clones, roughly 94% of them seen once. The specimen sequenced was T cells isolated from PBMCs. The receptor source for this set is a human donor in good health.

The genes are TRBV28 and TRBJ2-7; 8 bases are shared with TRBD2. The CDR3 is 14 amino acids. The trim removed 6 bases at V and 3 bases at J, leaving 7 bases unmatched. Germline V gene sequence: CDR1 MDHEN, CDR2 SYDVKM. The DNA of the CDR3 is TGTGCCAGCAGCACACCGGGACTAGTCTACGAGCAGTACTTC. It specifies CASSTPGLVYEQYF.

The chain is built from TRBV5-1 and TRBJ2-3, with TRBD2 matching 8 bases. Germline V lookup: CDR1 SGHRS, CDR2 YFSETQ. The CDR3 sequence is 17 residues long. After removal of 1 base from V and 5 bases from J, the junction contained 12 bases not matched to a gene. For the CDR3, the DNA is TGCGCCAGCAGCTTGAAGTCAAGCGGGAGAAGTGAAGATACGCAGTATTTT. Its translation is CASSLKSSGRSEDTQYF.

In this sample, this clone turned up once. The chain combines TRBV11-1 with TRBJ2-6; 9 bases are shared with TRBD2. The CDR3 has 17 residues. Unmatched junction bases numbered 7, after V lost 5 bases and J lost 2 bases. In germline, CDR1 is SGHAT, CDR2 FQDESV (reference sequence). The CDR3 loop is CASSHTSGPTGANVLTF. CDR3 nucleotide sequence: TGTGCCAGCAGCCATACTAGCGGGCCTACTGGGGCCAACGTCCTGACTTTC.

The chain employs TRBV19 and TRBJ1-4; D might be TRBD1 (6 bases). This CDR3 spans 15 amino acids. CDR1 and CDR2 from the germline V gene are LNHDA and SQIVND (reference sequence). V was cut by 6 bases and J by 6 bases, with 17 bases left in between. CDR3 coding DNA: TGTGCCAGTAGCGGGAGACGGGGGGCGGATGAAAAACTGTTTTTT. Translated, it gives CASSGRRGADEKLFF. Variable domain in full (rest from reference TRBV19 and TRBJ1-4): DGGITQSPKYLFRKEGQNVTLSCEQNLNHDAMYWYRQDPGQGLRLIYYSQIVNDFQKGDIAEGYSVSREKKESFPLTVTSAQKNPTAFYLCASSGRRGADEKLFFGSGTQLSVL.

The gene calls are TRBV28 and TRBJ1-1; no clear D. The germline gives CDR1 MDHEN, CDR2 SYDVKM. The CDR3 extends over 13 amino acids. The ends were cut back, 3 bases at V and 1 base at J, with 6 bases in the middle. CDR3 nucleotides: TGTGCCAGCAGTTTGAGGGAGAACACTGAAGCTTTCTTT. Translation gives CASSLRENTEAFF.